Below, 20 T cell receptor beta chains from the same sample are listed, as sequenced in a study of cytomegalovirus exposure and HLA in healthy donors. In the PCR, 60 Vbeta and 13 Jbeta primers were used. Clones were sequenced by immunoSEQ multiplex PCR, and TCRdb holds only the in-frame ones, with some missing. The data contain around 110,000 clones, roughly 70% of them singletons. The specimen sequenced was PBMCs. These receptors were obtained from a woman aged 18-35 years in good health and CMV-seronegative.

The V gene is TRBV30, the J gene TRBJ1-6, with D tentatively TRBD1 (5 bases). V was clipped by 3 bases and J by 7 bases, with 13 bases between them. CDR3 length: 14 residues. Germline assignment: CDR1 GTSNPN and CDR2 SVGIG (reference sequence). CDR3 DNA sequence: TGTGCCTGGAGCGGGACTACTGGCAATTCACCCCTCCACTTT. Translation gives CAWSGTTGNSPLHF.

A word on this clone: The sample holds other DNA sequences that translate to the same CDR3. The V call is TRBV30, the J call TRBJ1-5; TRBD1 aligns across 7 bases. Germline V CDR1 and CDR2: GTSNPN, SVGIG (reference sequence). CDR3 length equals 13 residues. The V gene end was trimmed by 3 bases and the J gene end by 1 base; junction bases not matched to a gene: 0. In DNA form, the CDR3 reads TGTGCCTGGAGACAGGGGAGCAATCAGCCCCAGCATTTT. Residues: CAWRQGSNQPQHF.

The chain recombines TRBV7-2 with TRBJ2-5; a weak D match, TRBD1 (6 bases). Per germline, CDR1 SGHTA and CDR2 FQGNSA. V lost 4 bases and J 9 bases, leaving 18 bases between the germline ends. The CDR3 totals 14 residues. The CDR3 spells CASSSDSGRWAQYF. The CDR3 coding sequence is TGTGCCAGCAGCTCGGACAGCGGTCGTTGGGCCCAGTACTTC.

The chain has TRBV2 and TRBJ2-2; weak D call: TRBD1 (6 bases). Germline V gene data show CDR1 as SNHLY and CDR2 as FYNNEI. The CDR3 is made up of 15 amino acids. The ends were cut back, 7 bases at V and 0 bases at J, with 12 bases in the middle. The CDR3 DNA sequence: TGTGCCAGCATCTTACAGGGAGCGAACACCGGGGAGCTGTTTTTT. Translation: CASILQGANTGELFF.

This clone was counted a few times. V gene TRBV29-1 combines with J gene TRBJ1-5; TRBD1 agrees at 10 bases. CDR1 SQVTM and CDR2 ANQGSEA come from the germline V gene. The ends lost 6 bases at V and 4 bases at J; junction bases unmatched: 3. The CDR3 has 13 residues. In DNA form, the CDR3 reads TGCAGCGTCTGGGACAGGGGTAATCAGCCCCAGCATTTT. Amino acid sequence: CSVWDRGNQPQHF.

V and J are TRBV5-4 and TRBJ1-2, with a tentative D call TRBD1 (6 bases). V was shortened by 4 bases and J by 4 bases, with 17 bases between the two germline ends. CDR1 and CDR2 (germline): SGHNT, YYREEE (reference sequence). This CDR3 contains 15 residues. The CDR3 protein is CASSQQGWDGYGYTF. DNA for the CDR3: TGTGCCAGCAGCCAACAGGGTTGGGATGGCTATGGCTACACCTTC.

The J gene is TRBJ2-3, the V gene TRBV29-1; D is uncertain. The CDR3 sequence is 11 residues long. V lost 4 bases and J lost 3, with 5 bases in between. Germline CDR1 SQVTM, CDR2 ANQGSEA. The CDR3 region has the DNA TGCAGCGTTGTTATAACAGATACGCAGTATTTT. Residues: CSVVITDTQYF.

The rearrangement joins TRBV11-3 to TRBJ2-5; unclear D gene. The germline V gene encodes CDR1 SGHNT and CDR2 YENEEA. The length of the CDR3 is 15 residues. V lost 1 base, J lost 5 bases, and 14 bases lay in between. The CDR3 nucleotides are TGTGCCAGCAGCTTAGGTCTTGCTATCGGGGAGACCCAGTACTTC. Translated, it gives CASSLGLAIGETQYF.

This clone appeared a few times. This chain connects TRBV6-5 to TRBJ1-1; 10 bases fit TRBD1. The junction had 9 bases not matched to a gene; V was cut back by 6 bases and J by 8 bases. Germline V gene sequence: CDR1 MNHEY, CDR2 SVGAGI. The CDR3 length is 14 residues. The CDR3 DNA follows: TGTGCCAGCAGGGACAGGGGGGTAGGTCTAGAAGCTTTCTTT. This encodes CASRDRGVGLEAFF.

The V gene is TRBV29-1, the J gene TRBJ1-1, with no clear D. V was shortened by 3 bases and J by 2 bases, with 10 bases between the two germline ends. The length of the CDR3 is 13 residues. Germline loops: CDR1 SQVTM, CDR2 ANQGSEA. CDR3 DNA sequence: TGCAGCGTTGACTTTTCAGTAAACACTGAAGCTTTCTTT. Translation gives CSVDFSVNTEAFF.

The chain has TRBV28 and TRBJ1-5; tentatively, D is TRBD1 (5 bases). In germline, CDR1 is MDHEN, CDR2 SYDVKM. V lost 8 bases and J lost 2, with 19 bases in between. The CDR3 extends over 16 amino acids. This chain's CDR3 is CASQETRGGGNQPQHF. The CDR3 DNA sequence: TGTGCCAGCCAAGAGACGAGGGGCGGGGGCAATCAGCCCCAGCATTTT.

The rearrangement uses TRBV4-1 and TRBJ2-3, with D tentatively TRBD2 (5 bases). V lost 0 bases and J lost 2, with 15 bases in between. Germline values: CDR1 MGHRA, CDR2 YSYEKL. The CDR3 has 17 amino acids. CDR3 region: CASSQDTRRVLTDTQYF. The DNA for the CDR3 is TGCGCCAGCAGCCAAGACACGAGGCGGGTCCTCACAGATACGCAGTATTTT.

The sample holds a few counts of this clone. This sequence joins TRBV9 and TRBJ2-5, with 14 bases identical to TRBD2. The CDR3 contains 16 residues. The V gene end was trimmed by 3 bases and the J gene end by 4 bases; junction bases not matched to a gene: 5. Germline-derived CDR1 and CDR2 are SGDLS and YYNGEE. The CDR3 DNA follows: TGTGCCAGCAGCGCCCGACTAGCGGGGGGGGGAGAGACCCAGTACTTC. This codes for CASSARLAGGGETQYF.

The V gene is TRBV6-5, the J gene TRBJ1-3; TRBD1 matches 7 bases. V lost 7 bases, J lost 1 base, and 4 bases stayed unmatched. The CDR3 extends over 14 amino acids. CDR1 is MNHEY and CDR2 is SVGAGI in the germline V gene. For the CDR3, the DNA is TGTGCCAGCAAGTTACAGGGGTCTGGAAACACCATATATTTT. As protein: CASKLQGSGNTIYF.

V usage is TRBV27 and J usage is TRBJ1-1; tentative D call: TRBD1 (6 bases). Germline V CDR1 and CDR2: MNHEY, SMNVEV (reference sequence). The CDR3 sequence is 13 residues long. V gave up 5 bases and J gave up 6 bases, with 13 bases separating them. CDR3 bases: TGTGCCAGCAGTCCTAAACAGGGCTCTGAAGCTTTCTTT. This translates into CASSPKQGSEAFF.

The chain employs TRBV27 and TRBJ2-7, with D possibly being TRBD1 (5 bases). Germline values: CDR1 MNHEY, CDR2 SMNVEV (reference sequence). The V end was cut by 3 bases, the J end by 9 bases, with 18 bases between. The CDR3 is made up of 14 amino acids. The CDR3 loop is CASSLWGDASRQYF. The DNA of the CDR3 is TGTGCCAGCAGTTTGTGGGGCGATGCATCGAGGCAGTACTTC.

The chain is built from TRBV11-2 and TRBJ2-5; D ambiguous. The CDR3 sequence is 12 residues long. V was trimmed by 1 base and J by 6 bases, leaving 6 bases between them. CDR1 and CDR2 (germline): SGHAT, FQNNGV. The CDR3 protein is CASSLGSQTQYF. As DNA, the CDR3 is TGTGCCAGCAGCTTAGGCAGTCAGACCCAGTACTTC.

This chain links TRBV5-6 with TRBJ2-2; 10 bases map to TRBD2. Germline lookup yields CDR1 SGHDT and CDR2 YYEEEE. The CDR3 totals 17 residues. V was pared by 5 bases and J by 0 bases, with 7 bases of the junction left unmatched. The CDR3 sequence: CASRISGGPANTGELFF. CDR3 sequence (DNA): TGTGCCAGCAGGATTAGCGGGGGGCCCGCGAACACCGGGGAGCTGTTTTTT.

The chain uses TRBV9 and TRBJ1-5; 8 bases line up with TRBD1. This CDR3 spans 13 amino acids. Per the germline V gene, CDR1 is SGDLS and CDR2 is YYNGEE. J gave up 7 bases and V 3 bases, and 3 bases lay outside the gene matches. This CDR3 reads CASSAQGGQPQHF. CDR3 sequence (DNA): TGTGCCAGCAGCGCACAGGGGGGCCAGCCCCAGCATTTT.

This clone was observed a handful of times. This chain uses TRBV5-1 with TRBJ2-5, with D possibly matching TRBD2 (5 bases). CDR1 and CDR2 (germline): SGHRS, YFSETQ. The CDR3 extends over 14 amino acids. V shed 2 bases and J shed 2 bases, with 10 bases lying between them. The DNA for the CDR3 is TGCGCCAGCAGCTTTTCTAGCCCTCAAGAGACCCAGTACTTC. The encoded protein is CASSFSSPQETQYF. The full variable domain, in which reference TRBV5-1 and TRBJ2-5 provide the parts outside the CDR3, is KAGVTQTPRYLIKTRGQQVTLSCSPISGHRSVSWYQQTPGQGLQFLFEYFSETQRNKGNFPGRFSGRQFSNSRSEMNVSTLELGDSALYLCASSFSSPQETQYFGPGTRLLVL.